The entry below gives a single T cell receptor beta chain sequence along with its context. This CDR3 is built from 11 residues. Per germline, CDR1 LNHDA and CDR2 SQIVND (reference sequence). Trimming took 9 bases from V and 6 from J, leaving 11 bases between them. The sample comes from a study of control samples from healthy donors and cancer patients. Measured with immunoSEQ multiplex PCR; TCRdb has only the in-frame clones, and not every one. The data show 35,000 to 55,000 clones, with more than 75% seen just once and 9.5% to 13% held by the top ten. The sample comprised PBMCs. The TCR sequence derives from a woman aged 55 to 70 with lung cancer. This chain joins TRBV19 and TRBJ2-5, with D possibly being TRBD1 (5 bases). CDR3 region: CASETDQTQYF. The CDR3 bases are TGTGCCAGCGAGACAGACCAGACCCAGTACTTC.